What follows describes a single T cell receptor (beta chain). These data are taken from a study of CDR3 diversity in severe acne. This CDR3 is built from 11 residues. Trimming cost V 6 bases and J 6 bases, with 8 bases left between them. Germline loops: CDR1 LNHDA, CDR2 SQIVND (reference sequence). A single record per CDR3 protein comes from TCRdb applying MiXCR to the PCR reads. In the table there are approximately 84,000 distinct CDR3 sequences, roughly 51% of which are singletons. This sequence originates from a male donor in good health, without acne. V usage is TRBV19 and J usage is TRBJ1-1; no definite D call. The specimen was blood. CDR3 region: CASRLRSEAFF. CDR3 nucleotides: TGTGCCAGTAGGCTCAGGTCTGAAGCTTTCTTT. Full variable domain (outside the CDR3, taken from reference TRBV19 and TRBJ1-1): DGGITQSPKYLFRKEGQNVTLSCEQNLNHDAMYWYRQDPGQGLRLIYYSQIVNDFQKGDIAEGYSVSREKKESFPLTVTSAQKNPTAFYLCASRLRSEAFFGQGTRLTVV.